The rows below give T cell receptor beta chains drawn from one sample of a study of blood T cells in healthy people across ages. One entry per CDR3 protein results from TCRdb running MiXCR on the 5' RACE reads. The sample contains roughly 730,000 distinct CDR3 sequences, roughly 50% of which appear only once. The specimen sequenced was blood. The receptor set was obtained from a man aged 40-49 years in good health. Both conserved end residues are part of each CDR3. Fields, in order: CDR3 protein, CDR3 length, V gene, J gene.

cdr3_aa: CAISEGADQETQYF
cdr3_length: 14
v_call: TRBV10-3
j_call: TRBJ2-5

cdr3_aa: CASETPLPGQPYNEQFF
cdr3_length: 17
v_call: TRBV6-5
j_call: TRBJ2-1

cdr3_aa: CASSKVLYEQYF
cdr3_length: 12
v_call: TRBV21-1
j_call: .

cdr3_aa: CASSTTGGPPDIQYF
cdr3_length: 15
v_call: TRBV4-2
j_call: .

cdr3_aa: CASTRDWNTGELFF
cdr3_length: 14
v_call: TRBV12-3/TRBV12-4
j_call: TRBJ2-2

cdr3_aa: CASSTRPLLLLETQYF
cdr3_length: 16
v_call: TRBV7-2
j_call: TRBJ2-5

cdr3_aa: CASSSGTSGTYLAYEQYF
cdr3_length: 18
v_call: TRBV18
j_call: TRBJ2-7

cdr3_aa: CASAITDTQYF
cdr3_length: 11
v_call: TRBV3-1
j_call: TRBJ2-3

cdr3_aa: CSVEDGSNYGYTF
cdr3_length: 13
v_call: TRBV29-1
j_call: TRBJ1-2

cdr3_aa: CASSFRQGLNQPQHF
cdr3_length: 15
v_call: TRBV28
j_call: TRBJ1-5

cdr3_aa: CATSDSAGIGPDTQYF
cdr3_length: 16
v_call: TRBV24-1
j_call: TRBJ2-3

cdr3_aa: CASSQGRTGVYGYTF
cdr3_length: 15
v_call: TRBV4-3
j_call: TRBJ1-2

cdr3_aa: CSARLPGRESGYTF
cdr3_length: 14
v_call: TRBV20-1
j_call: TRBJ1-2

cdr3_aa: CSASTDSLLQETQYF
cdr3_length: 15
v_call: TRBV20-1
j_call: TRBJ2-5

cdr3_aa: CATSRDGNQPQHF
cdr3_length: 13
v_call: TRBV15
j_call: TRBJ1-5

cdr3_aa: CASSGQISYEQYF
cdr3_length: 13
v_call: TRBV6-1
j_call: TRBJ2-7

cdr3_aa: CASSYDVTYEQYF
cdr3_length: 13
v_call: TRBV6-2/TRBV6-3
j_call: TRBJ2-7

cdr3_aa: CASSQGQGSNYGYTF
cdr3_length: 15
v_call: TRBV4-3
j_call: TRBJ1-2

cdr3_aa: CASSPRAGDGETQYF
cdr3_length: 15
v_call: TRBV9
j_call: .

cdr3_aa: CASSLVLGRNNEQFF
cdr3_length: 15
v_call: TRBV12-3/TRBV12-4
j_call: TRBJ2-1

cdr3_aa: CASSSPGGSGANVLTF
cdr3_length: 16
v_call: TRBV11-1
j_call: TRBJ2-6

cdr3_aa: CSVVGTNYNEQFF
cdr3_length: 13
v_call: TRBV29-1
j_call: TRBJ2-1

cdr3_aa: CASTSGTGDAKNIQYF
cdr3_length: 16
v_call: TRBV7-9
j_call: TRBJ2-4

cdr3_aa: CASGSPLAEETQYF
cdr3_length: 14
v_call: TRBV27
j_call: TRBJ2-5

cdr3_aa: CASSPTRDYNEQFF
cdr3_length: 14
v_call: TRBV4-2
j_call: TRBJ2-1

cdr3_aa: CASLQGPPSNTEAFF
cdr3_length: 15
v_call: TRBV6-6
j_call: TRBJ1-1

cdr3_aa: CSAEGRYNEQFF
cdr3_length: 12
v_call: TRBV29-1
j_call: TRBJ2-1

cdr3_aa: CASSQEASDTGELFF
cdr3_length: 15
v_call: TRBV4-1
j_call: TRBJ2-2

cdr3_aa: CSATDPDRGVTDTQYF
cdr3_length: 16
v_call: TRBV20-1
j_call: TRBJ2-3

cdr3_aa: CSASGADGYGYTF
cdr3_length: 13
v_call: TRBV20-1
j_call: TRBJ1-2

cdr3_aa: CASSPPTGGTTEAFF
cdr3_length: 15
v_call: TRBV14
j_call: TRBJ1-1

cdr3_aa: CSARDGGLRNTEAFF
cdr3_length: 15
v_call: TRBV20-1
j_call: TRBJ1-1

cdr3_aa: CASSFSPPGTVAYNEQFF
cdr3_length: 18
v_call: TRBV7-2
j_call: TRBJ2-1

cdr3_aa: CASSPSIAGAGTDTQYF
cdr3_length: 17
v_call: TRBV7-3
j_call: TRBJ2-3

cdr3_aa: CASSHLRGNEQFF
cdr3_length: 13
v_call: TRBV4-3
j_call: TRBJ2-1

cdr3_aa: CASSEPGGGKNIQYF
cdr3_length: 15
v_call: TRBV7-9
j_call: TRBJ2-4

cdr3_aa: CASSLDYNEQFF
cdr3_length: 12
v_call: TRBV7-2
j_call: TRBJ2-1

cdr3_aa: CATSDRTGTGNQDTQYF
cdr3_length: 17
v_call: TRBV24-1
j_call: TRBJ2-3

cdr3_aa: CASSERGARGQETQYF
cdr3_length: 16
v_call: TRBV2
j_call: TRBJ2-5

cdr3_aa: CASSRGWNEQFF
cdr3_length: 12
v_call: TRBV6-2/TRBV6-3
j_call: TRBJ2-1